This T cell receptor (beta chain) was captured in a study of blood T cell repertoires in COVID-19. CDR3 length equals 15 residues. Trimming took off 6 bases at V and 2 bases at J, with 14 bases between the two ends. CDR1 is KGHSH, CDR2 LQKENI, per germline. Data came from immunoSEQ multiplex PCR; TCRdb stores just in-frame clones and leaves some out. The sample includes under 200,000 clones, roughly 84% of them seen just once. The receptor comes from a woman of 80 years or more with acute or convalescent COVID-19. Input material: peripheral blood. V and J are TRBV18 and TRBJ1-3; D remains ambiguous. The CDR3 DNA reads TGTGCCAGCTCCAGAGGTATGAGGGCTGGAAACACCATATATTTT. It yields the protein CASSRGMRAGNTIYF.